Ten or more counts support the clone carrying this T cell receptor beta chain. Antigen: not known. RNA transcripts served as the template for amplifying TCR beta CDR3 regions. A first-round RT-PCR of the TCR CDR3 used the HTBI primer set. TCRdb called the multiplex PCR reads again in MiXCR, with one record for every CDR3 protein. The table shows about 600,000 distinct CDR3 sequences, with more than 15% occurring only once. This sample is drawn from a study of T cells in Graves' hyperthyroidism and ophthalmopathy. Regarding the study as a whole: Classification by a 13 V-J model distinguished ophthalmopathy from stable hyperthyroidism.

Extraction of PBMCs used 7.5 to 10 ml of fresh peripheral blood. V lost 1 base and J lost 5, with 10 bases in between. The CDR3 covers 14 residues. CDR1 is MNHNS and CDR2 is SASEGT in the germline V gene. The rearrangement uses TRBV6-1 and TRBJ2-3; weak D call: TRBD1 (6 bases). The sample consisted of blood. This receptor was identified in a middle-aged woman with Graves' ophthalmopathy. The CDR3 is CASSEDRAKDTQYF. The CDR3 DNA follows: TGTGCCAGCAGTGAAGACAGGGCTAAAGATACGCAGTATTTT.